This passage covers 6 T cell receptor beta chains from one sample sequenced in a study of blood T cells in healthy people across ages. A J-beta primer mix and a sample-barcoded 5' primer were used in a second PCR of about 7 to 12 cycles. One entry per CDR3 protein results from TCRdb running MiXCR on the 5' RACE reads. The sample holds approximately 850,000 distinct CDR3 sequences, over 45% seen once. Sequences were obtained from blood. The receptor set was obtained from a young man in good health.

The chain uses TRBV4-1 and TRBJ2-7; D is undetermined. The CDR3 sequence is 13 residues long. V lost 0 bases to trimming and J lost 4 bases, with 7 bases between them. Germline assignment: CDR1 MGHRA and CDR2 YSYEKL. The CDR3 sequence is CASSQEVMYEQYF. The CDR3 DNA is TGCGCCAGCAGCCAAGAAGTCATGTACGAGCAGTACTTC.

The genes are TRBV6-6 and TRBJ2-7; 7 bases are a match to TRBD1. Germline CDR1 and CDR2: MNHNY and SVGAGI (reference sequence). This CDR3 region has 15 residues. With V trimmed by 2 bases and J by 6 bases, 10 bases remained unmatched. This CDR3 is CASSYRPRQGSEQYF. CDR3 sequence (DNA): TGTGCCAGCAGTTACCGCCCCAGACAGGGTTCCGAGCAGTACTTC.

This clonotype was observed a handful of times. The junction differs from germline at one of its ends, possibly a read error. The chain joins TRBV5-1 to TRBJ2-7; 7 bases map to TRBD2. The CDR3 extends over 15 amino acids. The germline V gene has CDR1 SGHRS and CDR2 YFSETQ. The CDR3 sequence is CASSPIRGSSHEQYF. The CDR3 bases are TGCGCCAGCAGTCCGATCCGCGGGAGCTCCCACGAGCAGTACTTC. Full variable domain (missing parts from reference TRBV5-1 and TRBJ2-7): KAGVTQTPRYLIKTRGQQVTLSCSPISGHRSVSWYQQTPGQGLQFLFEYFSETQRNKGNFPGRFSGRQFSNSRSEMNVSTLELGDSALYLCASSPIRGSSHEQYFGPGTRLTVT.

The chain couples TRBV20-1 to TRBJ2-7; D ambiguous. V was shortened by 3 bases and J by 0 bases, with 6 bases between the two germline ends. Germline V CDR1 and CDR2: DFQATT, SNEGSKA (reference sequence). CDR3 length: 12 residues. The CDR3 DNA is TGCAGTGCTAGTCCGGTCTCCTACGAGCAGTACTTC. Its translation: CSASPVSYEQYF.

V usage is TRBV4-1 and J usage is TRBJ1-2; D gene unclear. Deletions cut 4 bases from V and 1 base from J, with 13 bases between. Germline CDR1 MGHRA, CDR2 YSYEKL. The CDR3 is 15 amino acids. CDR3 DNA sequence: TGCGCCAGCAGCCCCGTCAAAGGGAGTAACTATGGCTACACCTTC. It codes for CASSPVKGSNYGYTF.

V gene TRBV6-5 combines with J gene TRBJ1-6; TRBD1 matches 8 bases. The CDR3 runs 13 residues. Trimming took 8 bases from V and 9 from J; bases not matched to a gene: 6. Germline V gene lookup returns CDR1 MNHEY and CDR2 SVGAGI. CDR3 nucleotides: TGTGCCAGCCACAGGGGGTTCGTTTCACCCCTCCACTTT. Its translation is CASHRGFVSPLHF.